This TCR beta chain was recorded in a study of vaccination effects on CD4 cells after COVID-19. On this clone itself: The target antigen is unknown.

Using immunoSEQ multiplex PCR, the repertoire was profiled, and TCRdb retains in-frame clones only, with some absent. The repertoire consists of roughly 65,000 clones, with around 76% occurring once and the leading ten covering 2.5% to 3.5%. The CDR3 runs 11 residues. V dropped 2 bases and J dropped 6 bases, with 5 bases sitting between them. The germline V gene encodes CDR1 SGHDT and CDR2 YYEEEE. Within the ViraFEST assay, antigen-specific CD4+ T cells underwent expansion with viral peptide pools prior to sequencing. The culture ran for 10 days, and then CD4+ T cells were isolated. Nobody among the vaccine recipients had prior SARS-CoV-2 infection (nucleocapsid antibodies were negative).

The chain employs TRBV5-6 and TRBJ1-2; no clear D gene. The sample consisted of CD4+ T cells from PBMCs cultured with HCoV-NL63 spike peptides, taken before COVID-19 vaccination. The receptor comes from a human donor who received a COVID-19 vaccine. The CDR3 DNA reads as TGTGCCAGCAGCTTAGGGAATGGCTACACCTTC. Its translation is CASSLGNGYTF.